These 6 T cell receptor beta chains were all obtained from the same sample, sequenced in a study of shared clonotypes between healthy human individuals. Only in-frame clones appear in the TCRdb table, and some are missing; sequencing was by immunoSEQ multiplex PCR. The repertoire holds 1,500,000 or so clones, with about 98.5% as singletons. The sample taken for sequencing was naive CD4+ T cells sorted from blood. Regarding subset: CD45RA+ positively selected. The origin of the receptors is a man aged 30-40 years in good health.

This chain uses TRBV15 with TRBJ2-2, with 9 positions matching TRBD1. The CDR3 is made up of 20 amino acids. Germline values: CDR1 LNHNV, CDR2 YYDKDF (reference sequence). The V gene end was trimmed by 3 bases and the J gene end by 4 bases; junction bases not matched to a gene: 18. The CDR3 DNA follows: TGTGCCACCAGCAGGCCACCTCGCGAGGGACAGGGATCGAGCACCGGGGAGCTGTTTTTT. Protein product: CATSRPPREGQGSSTGELFF.

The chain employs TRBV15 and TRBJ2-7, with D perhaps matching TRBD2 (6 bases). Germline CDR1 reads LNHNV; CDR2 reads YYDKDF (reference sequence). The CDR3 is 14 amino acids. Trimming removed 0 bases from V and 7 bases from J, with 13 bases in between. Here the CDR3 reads CATSREGVAEEQYF. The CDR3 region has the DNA TGTGCCACCAGCAGAGAAGGGGTAGCGGAGGAGCAGTACTTC.

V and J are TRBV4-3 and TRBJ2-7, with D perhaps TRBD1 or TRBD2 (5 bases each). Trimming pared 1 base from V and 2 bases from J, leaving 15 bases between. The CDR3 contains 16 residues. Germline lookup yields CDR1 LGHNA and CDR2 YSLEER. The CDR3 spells CASSQAGPGPTYEQYF. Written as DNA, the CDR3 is TGCGCCAGCAGCCAAGCTGGCCCGGGACCAACCTACGAGCAGTACTTC.

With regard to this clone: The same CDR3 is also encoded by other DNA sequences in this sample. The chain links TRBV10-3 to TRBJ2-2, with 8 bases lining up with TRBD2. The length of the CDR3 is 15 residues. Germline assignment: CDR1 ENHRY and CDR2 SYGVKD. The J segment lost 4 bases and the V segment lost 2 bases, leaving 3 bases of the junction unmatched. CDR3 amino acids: CAISEREGLTGELFF. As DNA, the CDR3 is TGTGCCATCAGTGAGCGGGAGGGCCTCACCGGGGAGCTGTTTTTT.

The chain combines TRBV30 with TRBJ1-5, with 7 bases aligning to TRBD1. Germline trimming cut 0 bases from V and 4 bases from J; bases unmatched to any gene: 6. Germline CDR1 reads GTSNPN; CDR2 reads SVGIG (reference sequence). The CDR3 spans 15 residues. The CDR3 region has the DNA TGTGCCTGGAGTGTGGAGGGGGCACGAAATCAGCCCCAGCATTTT. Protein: CAWSVEGARNQPQHF. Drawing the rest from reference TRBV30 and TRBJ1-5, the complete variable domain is SQTIHQWPATLVQPVGSPLSLECTVEGTSNPNLYWYRQAAGRGLQLLFYSVGIGQISSEVPQNLSASRPQDRQFILSSKKLLLSDSGFYLCAWSVEGARNQPQHFGDGTRLSIL.

The CDR3 is CASSRSGTGLNEKLFF. The CDR3 region has the DNA TGTGCCAGCAGCCGGTCCGGGACAGGGCTTAATGAAAAACTGTTTTTT. The chain is built from TRBV9 and TRBJ1-4, with 9 bases matching TRBD1. Germline V gene lookup returns CDR1 SGDLS and CDR2 YYNGEE. This CDR3 is built from 16 residues. Losses at the gene ends were 4 bases for V and 4 bases for J; bases not matched to a gene: 8.